The sequence of this T cell receptor beta chain was determined in a study of control samples from healthy donors and cancer patients. Profiling relied on immunoSEQ multiplex PCR, and the TCRdb table lists in-frame clones only, not all of them. The sample carries 170,000 or so clones, more than 90% recorded once. This CDR3 spans 14 amino acids. Germline lookup yields CDR1 SGHRS and CDR2 YFSETQ. J lost 5 bases, V lost 3 bases, and 8 bases had no gene match. The sequencing input was blood. This receptor was obtained from a man younger than 40 in good health. The chain links TRBV5-1 to TRBJ2-7, with TRBD1 matching over 7 bases. CDR3 nucleotide sequence: TGCGCCAGCAGCTCCCGGACAGGCCGGAACGAGCAGTACTTC. Translated: CASSSRTGRNEQYF.